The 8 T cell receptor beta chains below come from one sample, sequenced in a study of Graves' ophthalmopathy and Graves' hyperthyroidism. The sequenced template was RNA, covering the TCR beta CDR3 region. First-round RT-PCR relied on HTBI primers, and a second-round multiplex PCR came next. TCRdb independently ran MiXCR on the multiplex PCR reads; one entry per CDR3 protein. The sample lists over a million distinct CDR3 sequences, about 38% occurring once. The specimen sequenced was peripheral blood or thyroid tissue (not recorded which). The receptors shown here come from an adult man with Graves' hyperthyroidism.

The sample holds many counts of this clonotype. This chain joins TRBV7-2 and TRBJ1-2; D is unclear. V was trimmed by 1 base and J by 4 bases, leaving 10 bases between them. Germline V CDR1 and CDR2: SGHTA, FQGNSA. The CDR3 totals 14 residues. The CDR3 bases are TGTGCCAGCAGCTTAGATCCAGGCGGCTATGGCTACACCTTC. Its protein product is CASSLDPGGYGYTF.

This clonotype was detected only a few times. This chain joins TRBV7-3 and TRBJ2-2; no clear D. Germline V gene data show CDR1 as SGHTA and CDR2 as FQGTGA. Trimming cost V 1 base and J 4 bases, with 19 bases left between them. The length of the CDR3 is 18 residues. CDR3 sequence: CASSLNPRFASFTGELFF. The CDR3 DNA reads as TGTGCCAGCAGCTTAAATCCGCGGTTCGCTTCTTTCACCGGGGAGCTGTTTTTT.

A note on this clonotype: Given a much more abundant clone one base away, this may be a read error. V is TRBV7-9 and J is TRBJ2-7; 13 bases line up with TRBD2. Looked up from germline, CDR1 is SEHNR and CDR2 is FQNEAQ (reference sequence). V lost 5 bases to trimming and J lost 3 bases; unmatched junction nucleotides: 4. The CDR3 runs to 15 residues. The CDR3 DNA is TGTGCCAGCAGCCATGGGACTAGCGGGGTCTACGAGCAGTACTTC. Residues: CASSHGTSGVYEQYF.

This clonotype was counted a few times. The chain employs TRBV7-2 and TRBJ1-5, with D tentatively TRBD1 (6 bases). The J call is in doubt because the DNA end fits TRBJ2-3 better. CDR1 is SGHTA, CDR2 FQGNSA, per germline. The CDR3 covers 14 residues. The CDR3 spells CASSYRDRTDTQYF. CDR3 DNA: TGTGCCAGCAGTTACAGGGACCGCACAGATACGCAGTATTTT.

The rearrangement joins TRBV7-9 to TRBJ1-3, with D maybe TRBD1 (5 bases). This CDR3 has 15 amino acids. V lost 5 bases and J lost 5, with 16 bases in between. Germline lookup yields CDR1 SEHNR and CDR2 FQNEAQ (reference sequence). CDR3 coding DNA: TGTGCCAGCAGCCGTTCGGGGGGTAATCGAAACACCATATATTTT. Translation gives CASSRSGGNRNTIYF.

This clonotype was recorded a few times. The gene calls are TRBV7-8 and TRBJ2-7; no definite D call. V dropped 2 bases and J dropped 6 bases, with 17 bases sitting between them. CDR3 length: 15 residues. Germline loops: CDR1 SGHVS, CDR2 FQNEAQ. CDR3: CASSLRRDPIREQYF. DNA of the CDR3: TGTGCCAGCAGCTTACGACGCGACCCAATTCGCGAGCAGTACTTC.

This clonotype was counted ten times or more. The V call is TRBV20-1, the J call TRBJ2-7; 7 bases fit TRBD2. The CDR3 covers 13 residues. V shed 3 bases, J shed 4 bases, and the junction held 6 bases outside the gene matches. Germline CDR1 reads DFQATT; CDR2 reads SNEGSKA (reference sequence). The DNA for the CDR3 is TGCAGTGCTAGCCCAGGGAGGGGTTACGAGCAGTACTTC. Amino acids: CSASPGRGYEQYF.

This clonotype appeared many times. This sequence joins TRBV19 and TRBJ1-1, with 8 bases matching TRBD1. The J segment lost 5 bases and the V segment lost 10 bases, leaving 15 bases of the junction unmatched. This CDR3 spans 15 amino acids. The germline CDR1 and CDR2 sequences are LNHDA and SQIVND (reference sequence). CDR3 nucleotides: TGTGCCACCAAGACAGGGGAGAGAGTCGGTACTGAAGCTTTCTTT. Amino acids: CATKTGERVGTEAFF.